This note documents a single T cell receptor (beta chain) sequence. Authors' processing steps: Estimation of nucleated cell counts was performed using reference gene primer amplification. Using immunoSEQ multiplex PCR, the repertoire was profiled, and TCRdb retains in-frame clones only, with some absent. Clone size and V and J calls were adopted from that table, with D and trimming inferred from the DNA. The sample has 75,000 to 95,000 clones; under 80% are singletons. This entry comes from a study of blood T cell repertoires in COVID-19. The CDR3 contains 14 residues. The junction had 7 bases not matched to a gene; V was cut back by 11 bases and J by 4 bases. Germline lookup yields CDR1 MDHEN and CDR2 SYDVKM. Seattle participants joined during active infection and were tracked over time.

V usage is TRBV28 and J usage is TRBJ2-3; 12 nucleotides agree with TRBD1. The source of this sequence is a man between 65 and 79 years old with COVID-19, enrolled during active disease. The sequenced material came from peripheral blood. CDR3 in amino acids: CAGGGQGASDTQYF. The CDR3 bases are TGTGCCGGGGGGGGACAGGGGGCCTCAGATACGCAGTATTTT.